This TCR beta chain was sequenced in a study of OX40 agonist ivuxolimab in advanced cancers. Whole-study context: Head and neck, renal cell, melanoma or hepatocellular carcinoma were the cancers that dose-escalation patients had. Subjects had a mean age of around 60 years, with a range of 23 to 79; more than 70% were male.

Using immunoSEQ multiplex PCR, the repertoire was profiled, and TCRdb retains in-frame clones only, with some absent. The sample shows 45,000 or so clones, 80% of them seen only once. With respect to this clone: Its antigen is as yet unknown.

Study outcomes and limitations: At 0.1 to 3.0 mg/kg and by week 6, CD4+ and CD8+ T cells in the blood had expanded clonally. More expanded clones were found, on average, in CD8+ than in CD4+ T cells.

This TCR came from an adult with an advanced solid tumor such as melanoma, head and neck, liver or kidney cancer. Specimen: CD4+ or CD8+ T cells sorted from blood, collected in a trial of the OX40 agonist ivuxolimab.

The CDR3 DNA follows: TGCAGCGTTGAGGTGGGACAGGGGCGATATATTGAAGCTTTCTTT. It specifies CSVEVGQGRYIEAFF. V is TRBV29-1 and J is TRBJ1-1, with TRBD1 matching 10 bases. Germline V gene lookup returns CDR1 SQVTM and CDR2 ANQGSEA. The junction had 11 bases not matched to a gene; V was cut back by 3 bases and J by 7 bases. The CDR3 runs 15 residues.